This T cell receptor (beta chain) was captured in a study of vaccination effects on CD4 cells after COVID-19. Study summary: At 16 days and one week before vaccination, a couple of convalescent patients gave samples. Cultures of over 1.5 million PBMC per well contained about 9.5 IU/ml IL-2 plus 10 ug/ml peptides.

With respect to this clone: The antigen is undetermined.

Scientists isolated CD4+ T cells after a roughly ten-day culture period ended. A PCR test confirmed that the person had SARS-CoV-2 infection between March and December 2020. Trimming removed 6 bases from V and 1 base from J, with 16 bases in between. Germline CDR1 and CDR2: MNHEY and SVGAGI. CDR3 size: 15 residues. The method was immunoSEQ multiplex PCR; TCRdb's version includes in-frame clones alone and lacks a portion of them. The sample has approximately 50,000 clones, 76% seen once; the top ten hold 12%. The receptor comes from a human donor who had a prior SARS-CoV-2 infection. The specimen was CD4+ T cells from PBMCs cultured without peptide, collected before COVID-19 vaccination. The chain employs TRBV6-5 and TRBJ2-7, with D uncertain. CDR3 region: CASSKRSDGSYEQYF. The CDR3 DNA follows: TGTGCCAGCAGCAAACGCTCGGACGGATCCTACGAGCAGTACTTC.